This T cell receptor (beta chain) was recovered during a study of T cell repertoires in cytomegalovirus infection. Study-level background: A matching HLA type, together with CMV infection, was signaled by public TCR beta signatures. Study-wide findings and caveats: HLA-C-restricted CMV-specific TCR beta clonotypes were dominant in the ex vivo response.

TCRdb redid the calling of the reads with MiXCR, one entry per CDR3 protein. This table has approximately 500,000 distinct CDR3 sequences, 16% appearing once. Germline CDR1 is SGDLS and CDR2 is YYNGEE. V was pared by 4 bases and J by 4 bases, with 15 bases of the junction left unmatched. The CDR3 contains 17 residues. This clonotype came up a few times. What it binds is unknown. This sequence was found in a human donor in good health (CMV status not recorded). Some clones in this sample may be carry-over from other donors' samples. This chain uses TRBV9 with TRBJ1-2; 8 nucleotides match TRBD1. Material for sequencing was CD8+ T cells from PBMCs. The CDR3 bases are TGTGCCAGCAGCCCGTGGACAGGGCCTGACTCAATCTATGGCTACACCTTC. Protein: CASSPWTGPDSIYGYTF.